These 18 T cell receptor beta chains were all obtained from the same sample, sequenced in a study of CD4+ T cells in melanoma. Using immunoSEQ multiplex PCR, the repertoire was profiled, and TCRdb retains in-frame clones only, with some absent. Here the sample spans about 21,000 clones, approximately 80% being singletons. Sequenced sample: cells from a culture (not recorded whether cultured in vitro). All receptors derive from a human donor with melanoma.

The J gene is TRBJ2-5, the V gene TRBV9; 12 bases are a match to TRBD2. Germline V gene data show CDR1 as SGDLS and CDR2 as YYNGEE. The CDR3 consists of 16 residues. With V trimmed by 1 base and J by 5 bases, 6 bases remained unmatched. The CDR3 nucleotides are TGTGCCAGCAGCGTAACTAGCGGGGGGCAGGGGGAGACCCAGTACTTC. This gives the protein CASSVTSGGQGETQYF.

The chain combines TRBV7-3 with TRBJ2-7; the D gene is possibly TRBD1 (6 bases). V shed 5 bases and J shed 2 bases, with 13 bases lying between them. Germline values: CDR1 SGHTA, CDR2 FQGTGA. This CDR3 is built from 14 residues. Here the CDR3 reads CASSPQQGPYEQYF. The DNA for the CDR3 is TGTGCCAGCAGCCCTCAACAGGGACCCTACGAGCAGTACTTC.

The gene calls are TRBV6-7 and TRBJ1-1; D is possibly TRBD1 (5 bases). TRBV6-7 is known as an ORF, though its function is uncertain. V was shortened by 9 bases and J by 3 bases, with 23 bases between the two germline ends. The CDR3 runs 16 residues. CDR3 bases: TGTGCCAGGGGGTGGGGTATTTGGAAGGGGCACACTGAAGCTTTCTTT. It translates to CARGWGIWKGHTEAFF.

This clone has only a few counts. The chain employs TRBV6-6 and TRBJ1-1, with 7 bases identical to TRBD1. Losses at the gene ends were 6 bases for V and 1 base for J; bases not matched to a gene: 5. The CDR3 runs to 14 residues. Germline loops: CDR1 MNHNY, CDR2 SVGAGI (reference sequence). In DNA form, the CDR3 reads TGTGCCAGCAGACCGGGACAGAAGAACACTGAAGCTTTCTTT. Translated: CASRPGQKNTEAFF.

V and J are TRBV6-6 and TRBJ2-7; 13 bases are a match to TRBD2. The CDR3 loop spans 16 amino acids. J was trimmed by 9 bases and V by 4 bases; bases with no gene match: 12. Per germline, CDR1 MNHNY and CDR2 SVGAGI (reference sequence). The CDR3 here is CASSWLLAGGPGGQYF. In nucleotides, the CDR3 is TGTGCCAGCAGTTGGTTACTAGCGGGGGGGCCTGGAGGGCAGTACTTC.

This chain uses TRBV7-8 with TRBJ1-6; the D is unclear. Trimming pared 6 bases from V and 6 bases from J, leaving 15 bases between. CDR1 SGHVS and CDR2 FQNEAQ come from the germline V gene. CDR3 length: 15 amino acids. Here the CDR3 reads CASSPNWGGNSPLHF. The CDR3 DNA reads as TGTGCCAGCAGTCCTAACTGGGGAGGTAATTCACCCCTCCACTTT. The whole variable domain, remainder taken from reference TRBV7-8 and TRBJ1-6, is GAGVSQSPRYKVAKRGQDVALRCDPISGHVSLFWYQQALGQGPEFLTYFQNEAQLDKSGLPSDRFFAERPEGSVSTLKIQRTQQEDSAVYLCASSPNWGGNSPLHFGNGTRLTVT.

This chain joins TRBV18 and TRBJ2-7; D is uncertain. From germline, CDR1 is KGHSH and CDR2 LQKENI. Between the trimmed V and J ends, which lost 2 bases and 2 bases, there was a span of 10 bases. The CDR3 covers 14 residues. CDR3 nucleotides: TGTGCCAGCTCACCAAGGACGGAGACCTACGAGCAGTACTTC. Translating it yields CASSPRTETYEQYF.

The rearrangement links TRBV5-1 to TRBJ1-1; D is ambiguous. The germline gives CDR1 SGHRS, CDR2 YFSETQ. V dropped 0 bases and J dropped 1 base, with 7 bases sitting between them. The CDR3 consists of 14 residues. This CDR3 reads CASSLGPQNTEAFF. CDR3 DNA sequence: TGCGCCAGCAGCTTGGGTCCCCAGAACACTGAAGCTTTCTTT.

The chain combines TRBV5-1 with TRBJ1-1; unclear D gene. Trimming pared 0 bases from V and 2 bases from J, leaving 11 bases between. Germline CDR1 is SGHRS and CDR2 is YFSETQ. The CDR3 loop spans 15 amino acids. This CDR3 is CASSLGEVGNTEAFF. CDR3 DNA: TGCGCCAGCAGCTTGGGTGAGGTAGGAAACACTGAAGCTTTCTTT.

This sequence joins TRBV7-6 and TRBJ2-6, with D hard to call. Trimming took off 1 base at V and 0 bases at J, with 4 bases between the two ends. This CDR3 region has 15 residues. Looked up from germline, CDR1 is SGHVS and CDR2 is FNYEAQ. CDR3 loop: CASSLVGSGANVLTF. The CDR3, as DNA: TGTGCCAGCAGCTTAGTTGGCTCTGGGGCCAACGTCCTGACTTTC.

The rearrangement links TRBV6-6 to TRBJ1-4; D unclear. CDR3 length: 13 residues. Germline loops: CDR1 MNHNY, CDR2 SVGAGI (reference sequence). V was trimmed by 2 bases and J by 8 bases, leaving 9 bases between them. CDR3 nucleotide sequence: TGTGCCAGCAGTTACGTCTCGGGAGAAAAACTGTTTTTT. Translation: CASSYVSGEKLFF.

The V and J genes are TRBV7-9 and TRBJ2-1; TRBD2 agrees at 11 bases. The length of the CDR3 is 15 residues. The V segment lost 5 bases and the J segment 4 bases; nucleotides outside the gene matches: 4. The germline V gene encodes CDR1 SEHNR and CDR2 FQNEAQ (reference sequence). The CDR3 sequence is CASSQGTSGYNEQFF. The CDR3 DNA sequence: TGTGCCAGCAGCCAAGGGACTAGCGGATACAATGAGCAGTTCTTC.

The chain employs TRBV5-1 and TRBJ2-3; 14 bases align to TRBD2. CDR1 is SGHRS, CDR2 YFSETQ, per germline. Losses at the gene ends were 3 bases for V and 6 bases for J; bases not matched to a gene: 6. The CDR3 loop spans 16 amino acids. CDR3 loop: CASSSTSGGGGDTQYF. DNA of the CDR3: TGCGCCAGCAGCTCGACTAGCGGGGGGGGCGGCGATACGCAGTATTTT.

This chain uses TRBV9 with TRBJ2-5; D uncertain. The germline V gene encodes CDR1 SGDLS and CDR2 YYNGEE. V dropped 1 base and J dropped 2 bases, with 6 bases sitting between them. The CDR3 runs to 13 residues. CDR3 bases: TGTGCCAGCAGCGTAAGAGGTCAAGAGACCCAGTACTTC. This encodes CASSVRGQETQYF.

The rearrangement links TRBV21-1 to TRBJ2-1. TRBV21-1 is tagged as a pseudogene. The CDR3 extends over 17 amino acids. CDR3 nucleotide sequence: TGTGCCAGCAGCAAAAAGGACGGAATTCGCAGGCTTAATGAGCAGTTCTTC. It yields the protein CASSKKDGIRRLNEQFF.

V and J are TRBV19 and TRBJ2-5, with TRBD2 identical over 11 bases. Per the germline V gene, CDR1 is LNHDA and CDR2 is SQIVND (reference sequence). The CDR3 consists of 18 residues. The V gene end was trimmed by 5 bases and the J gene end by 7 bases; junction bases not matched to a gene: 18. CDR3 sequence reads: CASSLTAGTSGPRGTQYF. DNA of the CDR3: TGTGCCAGTAGTCTCACCGCCGGGACTAGCGGCCCGCGAGGGACCCAGTACTTC.

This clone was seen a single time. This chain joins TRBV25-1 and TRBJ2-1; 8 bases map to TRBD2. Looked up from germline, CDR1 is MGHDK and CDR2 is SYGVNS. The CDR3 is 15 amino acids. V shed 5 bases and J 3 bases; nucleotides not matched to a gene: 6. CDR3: CASSRGAGGYNEQFF. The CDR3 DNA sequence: TGTGCCAGCAGTAGAGGCGCGGGGGGCTACAATGAGCAGTTCTTC.

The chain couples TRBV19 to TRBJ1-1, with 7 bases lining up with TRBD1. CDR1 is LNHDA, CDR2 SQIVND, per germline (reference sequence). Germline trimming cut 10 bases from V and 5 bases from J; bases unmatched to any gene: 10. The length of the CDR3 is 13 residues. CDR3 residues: CATSAGGLTEAFF. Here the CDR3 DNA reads TGTGCCACTAGCGCAGGGGGGCTTACTGAAGCTTTCTTT.